The rows below give T cell receptor beta chains drawn from one sample of a study of CD8 T cells in Susac syndrome. TCRdb ran MiXCR on the immunoSEQ multiplex PCR reads and lists one entry per CDR3 protein. Here the sample spans about 190,000 distinct CDR3 sequences, just under 95% being singletons. What was sequenced was CD8+ T cells from PBMCs. The receptors here all came from a human donor with Susac syndrome. Both conserved end residues are part of each CDR3.

TRBJ2-7 TRBV6-1 CASSISGTMGEQYF
TRBJ2-2 TRBV9 CASSVEISGRTGELFF
TRBJ2-7 TRBV20-1 CSARVLGTEYEQYF
TRBJ2-1 TRBV20-1 CSAPAGGDYNEQFF
TRBJ1-2 TRBV5-1 CASSLDRGIGYTF
TRBJ1-5 TRBV5-6 CASSLAPDNQPQHF
TRBJ2-7 TRBV27 CASRKTSGYYEQYF
TRBJ1-1 TRBV20-1 CSARRRSNTEAFF
TRBJ2-5 TRBV6-6 CASSYVGGGETQYF
TRBJ2-2 TRBV7-8 CASSLKLTGATGELFF